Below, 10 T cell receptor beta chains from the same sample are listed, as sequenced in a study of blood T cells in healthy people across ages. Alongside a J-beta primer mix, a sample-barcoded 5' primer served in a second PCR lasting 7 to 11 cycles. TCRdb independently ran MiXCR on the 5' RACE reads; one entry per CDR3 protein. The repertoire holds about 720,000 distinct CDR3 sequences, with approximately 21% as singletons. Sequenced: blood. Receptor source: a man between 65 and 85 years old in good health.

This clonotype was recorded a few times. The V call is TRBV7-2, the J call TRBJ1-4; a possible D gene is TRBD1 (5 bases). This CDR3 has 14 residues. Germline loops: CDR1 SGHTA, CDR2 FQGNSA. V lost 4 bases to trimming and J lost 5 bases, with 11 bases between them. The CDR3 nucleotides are TGTGCCAGCAGCTCGGACACTTGGAATGAAAAACTGTTTTTT. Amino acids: CASSSDTWNEKLFF.

CDR3 DNA sequence: TGTGCCATCAGTGGGGACAGGAACACCGGGGAGCTGTTTTTT. It is translated as CAISGDRNTGELFF. This chain uses TRBV10-3 with TRBJ2-2, with 7 bases fitting TRBD1. V shed 4 bases and J 1 base; nucleotides not matched to a gene: 0. CDR3 length: 14 residues. Looked up from germline, CDR1 is ENHRY and CDR2 is SYGVKD.

The CDR3 coding sequence is TGTGCCAGCTCACCAGCACTAAGTAATGAAAAACTGTTTTTT. This translates into CASSPALSNEKLFF. The chain is built from TRBV18 and TRBJ1-4; D call uncertain. Trimming shortened V by 2 bases and J by 4 bases, and 8 bases separated the two germline ends. Germline V gives CDR1 KGHSH, CDR2 LQKENI. The CDR3 loop spans 14 amino acids.

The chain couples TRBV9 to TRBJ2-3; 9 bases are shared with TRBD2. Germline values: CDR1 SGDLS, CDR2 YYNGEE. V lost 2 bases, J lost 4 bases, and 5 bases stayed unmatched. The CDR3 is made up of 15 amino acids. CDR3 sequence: CASSVSGSISDTQYF. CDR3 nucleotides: TGTGCCAGCAGCGTTAGCGGGAGTATATCAGATACGCAGTATTTT.

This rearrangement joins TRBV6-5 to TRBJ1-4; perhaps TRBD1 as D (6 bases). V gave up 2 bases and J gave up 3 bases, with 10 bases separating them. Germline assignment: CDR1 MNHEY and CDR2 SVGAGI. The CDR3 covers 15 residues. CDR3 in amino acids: CASSYIPGANEKLFF. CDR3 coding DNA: TGTGCCAGCAGTTACATCCCAGGGGCTAATGAAAAACTGTTTTTT.

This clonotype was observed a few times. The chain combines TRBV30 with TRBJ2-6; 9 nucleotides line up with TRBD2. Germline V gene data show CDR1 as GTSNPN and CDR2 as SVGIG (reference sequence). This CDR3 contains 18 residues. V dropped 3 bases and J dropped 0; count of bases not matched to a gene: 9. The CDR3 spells CAWRTLTSGLSGANVLTF. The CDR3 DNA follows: TGTGCCTGGAGAACCCTAACTAGCGGGCTCTCTGGGGCCAACGTCCTGACTTTC.

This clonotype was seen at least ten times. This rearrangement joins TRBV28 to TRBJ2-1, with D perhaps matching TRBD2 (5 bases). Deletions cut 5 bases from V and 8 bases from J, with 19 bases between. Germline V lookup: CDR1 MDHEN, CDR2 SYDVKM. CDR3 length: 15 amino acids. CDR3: CASSPATGGYHEQFF. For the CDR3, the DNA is TGTGCCAGCAGTCCCGCCACCGGAGGTTATCATGAGCAGTTCTTC.

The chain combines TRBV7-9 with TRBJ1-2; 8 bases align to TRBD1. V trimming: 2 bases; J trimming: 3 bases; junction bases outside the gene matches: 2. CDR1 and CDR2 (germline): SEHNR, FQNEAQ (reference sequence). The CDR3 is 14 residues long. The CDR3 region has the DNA TGTGCCAGCAGCTTAACGACAGGGGACTATGGCTACACCTTC. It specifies CASSLTTGDYGYTF.

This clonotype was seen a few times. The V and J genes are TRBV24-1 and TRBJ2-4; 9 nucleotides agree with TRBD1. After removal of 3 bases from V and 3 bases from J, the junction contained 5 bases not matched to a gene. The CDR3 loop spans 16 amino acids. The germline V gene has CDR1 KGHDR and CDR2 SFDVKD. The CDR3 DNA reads TGTGCCACCAGTGATGCACAGGGGGCTAGCAAAAACATTCAGTACTTC. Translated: CATSDAQGASKNIQYF.

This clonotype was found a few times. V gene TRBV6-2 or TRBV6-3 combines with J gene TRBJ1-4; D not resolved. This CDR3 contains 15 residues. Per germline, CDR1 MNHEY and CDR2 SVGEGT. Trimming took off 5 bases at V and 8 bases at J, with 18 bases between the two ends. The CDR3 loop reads CASSPAGWAGEKLFF. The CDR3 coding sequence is TGTGCCAGCAGTCCCGCGGGATGGGCCGGCGAAAAACTGTTTTTT.